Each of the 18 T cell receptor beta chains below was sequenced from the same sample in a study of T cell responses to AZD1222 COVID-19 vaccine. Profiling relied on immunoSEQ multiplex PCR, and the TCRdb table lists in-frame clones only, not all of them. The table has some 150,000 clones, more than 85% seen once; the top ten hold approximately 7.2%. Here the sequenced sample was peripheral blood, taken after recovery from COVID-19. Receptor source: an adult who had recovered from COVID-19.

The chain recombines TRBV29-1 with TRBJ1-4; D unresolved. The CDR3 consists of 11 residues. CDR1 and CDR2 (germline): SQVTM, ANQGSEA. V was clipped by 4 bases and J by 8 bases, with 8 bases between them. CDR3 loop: CSVGQAEKLFF. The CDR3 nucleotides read TGCAGCGTTGGCCAGGCAGAAAAACTGTTTTTT.

CDR3 residues: CASSQDDSIAEAFF. In DNA, the CDR3 is TGTGCCAGCAGCCAAGATGACAGCATCGCTGAAGCTTTCTTT. The J gene is TRBJ1-1, the V gene TRBV3-1 (or the pseudogene TRBV3-2); D is perhaps TRBD1 (5 bases). CDR1 LGHDT and CDR2 YNNKEL come from the germline V gene (reference sequence). The CDR3 loop spans 14 amino acids. V was pared by 0 bases and J by 6 bases, with 11 bases between.

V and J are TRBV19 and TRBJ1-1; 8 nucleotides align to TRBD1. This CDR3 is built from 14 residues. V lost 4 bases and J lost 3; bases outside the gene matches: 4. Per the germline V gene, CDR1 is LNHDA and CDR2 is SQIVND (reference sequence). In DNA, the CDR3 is TGTGCCAGTAGTAGGACAGGGAGTTACACTGAAGCTTTCTTT. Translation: CASSRTGSYTEAFF. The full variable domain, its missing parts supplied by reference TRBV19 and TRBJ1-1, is DGGITQSPKYLFRKEGQNVTLSCEQNLNHDAMYWYRQDPGQGLRLIYYSQIVNDFQKGDIAEGYSVSREKKESFPLTVTSAQKNPTAFYLCASSRTGSYTEAFFGQGTRLTVV.

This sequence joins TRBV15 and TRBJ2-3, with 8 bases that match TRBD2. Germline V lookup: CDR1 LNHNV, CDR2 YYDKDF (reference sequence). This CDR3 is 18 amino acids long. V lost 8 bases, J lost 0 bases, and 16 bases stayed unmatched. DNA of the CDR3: TGTGCCACCGGCTACAGGGCTAGCGGGTGGTCTAGCACAGATACGCAGTATTTT. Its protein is CATGYRASGWSSTDTQYF.

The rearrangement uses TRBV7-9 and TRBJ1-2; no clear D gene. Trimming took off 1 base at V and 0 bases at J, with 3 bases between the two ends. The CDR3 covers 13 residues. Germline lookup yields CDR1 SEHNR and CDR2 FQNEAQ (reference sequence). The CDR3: CASSLVANYGYTF. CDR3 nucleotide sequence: TGTGCCAGCAGCTTAGTAGCTAACTATGGCTACACCTTC.

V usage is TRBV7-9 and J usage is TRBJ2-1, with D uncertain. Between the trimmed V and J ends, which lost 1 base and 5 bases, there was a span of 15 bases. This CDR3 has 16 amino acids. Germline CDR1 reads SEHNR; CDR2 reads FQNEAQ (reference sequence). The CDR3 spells CASSLVGSPTDNEQFF. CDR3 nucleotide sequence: TGTGCCAGCAGCTTAGTAGGGTCTCCTACTGACAATGAGCAGTTCTTC.

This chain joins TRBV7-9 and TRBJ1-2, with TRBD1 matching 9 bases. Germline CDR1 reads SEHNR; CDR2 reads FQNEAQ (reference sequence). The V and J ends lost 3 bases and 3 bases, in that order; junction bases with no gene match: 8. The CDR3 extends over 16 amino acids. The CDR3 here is CASSLGQGREDYGYTF. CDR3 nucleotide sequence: TGTGCCAGCAGCTTGGGACAGGGTAGAGAGGACTATGGCTACACCTTC.

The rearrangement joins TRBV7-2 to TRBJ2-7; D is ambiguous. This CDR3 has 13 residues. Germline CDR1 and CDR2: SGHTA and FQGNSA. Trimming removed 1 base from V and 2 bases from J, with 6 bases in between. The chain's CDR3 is CASSLGPPYEQYF. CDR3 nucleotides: TGTGCCAGCAGCTTAGGACCCCCCTACGAGCAGTACTTC. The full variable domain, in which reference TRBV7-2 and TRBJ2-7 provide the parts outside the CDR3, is GAGVSQSPSNKVTEKGKDVELRCDPISGHTALYWYRQSLGQGLEFLIYFQGNSAPDKSGLPSDRFSAERTGGSVSTLTIQRTQQEDSAVYLCASSLGPPYEQYFGPGTRLTVT.

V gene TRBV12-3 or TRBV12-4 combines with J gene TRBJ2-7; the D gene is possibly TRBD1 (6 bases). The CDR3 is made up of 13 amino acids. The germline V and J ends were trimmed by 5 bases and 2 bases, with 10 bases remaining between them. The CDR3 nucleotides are TGTGCCAGCAGTCCAGGACAGACCTACGAGCAGTACTTC. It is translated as CASSPGQTYEQYF.

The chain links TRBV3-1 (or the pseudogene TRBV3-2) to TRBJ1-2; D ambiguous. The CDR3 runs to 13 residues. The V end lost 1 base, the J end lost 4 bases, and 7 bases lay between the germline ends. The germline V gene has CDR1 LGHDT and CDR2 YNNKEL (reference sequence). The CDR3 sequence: CASSQGQLYGYTF. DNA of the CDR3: TGTGCCAGCAGCCAAGGCCAGCTCTATGGCTACACCTTC.

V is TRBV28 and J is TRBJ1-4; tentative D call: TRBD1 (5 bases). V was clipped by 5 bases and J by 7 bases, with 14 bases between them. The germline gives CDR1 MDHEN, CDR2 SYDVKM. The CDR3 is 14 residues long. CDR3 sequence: CASSRGGAGEKLFF. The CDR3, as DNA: TGTGCCAGCAGTCGCGGAGGGGCTGGTGAAAAACTGTTTTTT.

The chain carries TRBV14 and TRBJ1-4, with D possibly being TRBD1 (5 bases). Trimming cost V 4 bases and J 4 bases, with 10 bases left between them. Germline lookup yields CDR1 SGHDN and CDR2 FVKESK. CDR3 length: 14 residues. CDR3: CASSRGRSNEKLFF. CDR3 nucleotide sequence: TGTGCCAGCAGCCGGGGACGGAGTAATGAAAAACTGTTTTTT.

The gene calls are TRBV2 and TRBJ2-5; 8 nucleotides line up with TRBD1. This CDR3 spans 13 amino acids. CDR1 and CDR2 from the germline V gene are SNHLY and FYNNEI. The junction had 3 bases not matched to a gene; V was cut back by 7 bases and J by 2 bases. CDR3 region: CASNDRGQETQYF. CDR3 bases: TGTGCCAGCAATGACAGGGGTCAAGAGACCCAGTACTTC.

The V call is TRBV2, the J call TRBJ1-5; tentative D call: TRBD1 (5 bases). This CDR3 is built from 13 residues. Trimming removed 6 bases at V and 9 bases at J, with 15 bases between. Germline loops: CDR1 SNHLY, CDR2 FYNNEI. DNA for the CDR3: TGTGCCAGCAGAGACGGGACCTCCGGGCCCCAGCATTTT. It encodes CASRDGTSGPQHF.

CDR3 amino acids: CASSPSFDRGWGNEQFF. CDR3 coding DNA: TGTGCCAGTAGTCCTTCGTTTGACAGGGGGTGGGGGAATGAGCAGTTCTTC. V usage is TRBV19 and J usage is TRBJ2-1; 9 bases match TRBD1. Trimming cost V 5 bases and J 7 bases; bases outside gene matches: 15. This CDR3 has 17 amino acids. Germline V gives CDR1 LNHDA, CDR2 SQIVND (reference sequence).

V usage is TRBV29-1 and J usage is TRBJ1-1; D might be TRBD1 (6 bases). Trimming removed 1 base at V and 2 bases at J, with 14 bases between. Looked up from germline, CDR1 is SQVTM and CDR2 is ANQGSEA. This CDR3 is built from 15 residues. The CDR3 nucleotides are TGCAGCGTTGAAGTCTCAGGGGCCTATAACACTGAAGCTTTCTTT. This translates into CSVEVSGAYNTEAFF.

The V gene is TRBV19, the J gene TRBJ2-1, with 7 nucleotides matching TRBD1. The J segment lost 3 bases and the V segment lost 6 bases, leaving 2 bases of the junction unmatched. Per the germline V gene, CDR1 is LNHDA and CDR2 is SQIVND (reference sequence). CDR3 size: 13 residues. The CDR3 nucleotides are TGTGCCAGTAGAAGGGACAGCTACAATGAGCAGTTCTTC. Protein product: CASRRDSYNEQFF. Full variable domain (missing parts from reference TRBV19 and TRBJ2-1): DGGITQSPKYLFRKEGQNVTLSCEQNLNHDAMYWYRQDPGQGLRLIYYSQIVNDFQKGDIAEGYSVSREKKESFPLTVTSAQKNPTAFYLCASRRDSYNEQFFGPGTRLTVL.

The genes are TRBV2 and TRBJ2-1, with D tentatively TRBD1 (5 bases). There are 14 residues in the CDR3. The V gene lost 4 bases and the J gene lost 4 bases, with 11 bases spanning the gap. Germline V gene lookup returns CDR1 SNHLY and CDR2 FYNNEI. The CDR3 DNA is TGTGCCAGCAGTGGCGGCCGACAGTACAATGAGCAGTTCTTC. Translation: CASSGGRQYNEQFF.